The 30 T cell receptor beta chains listed next were all sequenced from one sample in a study of T cells after posttransplantation cyclophosphamide (dated by TCRdb to the mid-2010s). The control cohort consisted of 11 patients who had myeloablative marrow transplants with methotrexate plus a calcineurin inhibitor and who were sampled 1 year after transplant. The method was the immunoSEQ multiplex PCR assay. TCRdb limited this immuneACCESS table to in-frame rearrangements with V and J called. A share of clones is missing; checked studies link under half to unresolved V genes, and the rest is unexplained. The sample table contains 15,000 to 20,000 clones; only one count was recorded for roughly 80% of them. Around 2.8% of the sample is held by the ten biggest clonotypes. Sample: PBMCs, taken 441 days after allogeneic stem cell transplant with calcineurin inhibitor and methotrexate. These receptors were obtained from a male patient aged 30 to 39 who received an allogeneic stem cell transplant from an unrelated donor, was CMV-positive, and had acute and chronic GVHD. Because of the transplant, the T cells may be the graft donor's rather than the patient's own.

The V call is TRBV6-5, the J call TRBJ2-3; TRBD2 matches at 11 bases. Unmatched junction bases numbered 6, after V lost 9 bases and J lost 1 base. Germline-derived CDR1 and CDR2 are MNHEY and SVGAGI. The CDR3 is 15 amino acids. This CDR3 reads CASRTGLAGTDTQYF. Here the CDR3 DNA reads TGTGCCAGTCGGACGGGACTAGCGGGCACAGATACGCAGTATTTT.

The rearrangement uses TRBV7-9 and TRBJ2-1; 7 positions agree with TRBD2. The CDR3 totals 19 residues. V lost 2 bases, J lost 1 base, and 14 bases stayed unmatched. Germline V CDR1 and CDR2: SEHNR, FQNEAQ (reference sequence). CDR3 coding DNA: TGTGCCAGCAGCTTACCGAGGCGGCGAGCGGGGTCATCCTACAATGAGCAGTTCTTC. Amino acid sequence: CASSLPRRRAGSSYNEQFF.

The chain combines TRBV2 with TRBJ2-6; TRBD1 matches 8 bases. V gave up 7 bases and J gave up 4 bases; unmatched junction bases: 6. Germline CDR1 reads SNHLY; CDR2 reads FYNNEI. The CDR3 is made up of 15 amino acids. The DNA of the CDR3 is TGTGCCAGCATACCAGGGGGCACCGGGGCCAACGTCCTGACTTTC. Amino acids: CASIPGGTGANVLTF.

Concerning this clone: Additional DNA sequences in this sample encode the identical CDR3. This chain connects TRBV18 to TRBJ1-1, with D possibly TRBD1 on 5 matching bases. The V and J ends lost 6 bases and 2 bases respectively, with 10 bases between them. The CDR3 totals 13 residues. In germline, CDR1 is KGHSH, CDR2 LQKENI. CDR3 in DNA: TGTGCCAGCTCCCCGACAGTTAACACTGAAGCTTTCTTT. Residues: CASSPTVNTEAFF.

This clone appeared a few times. V gene TRBV5-3 combines with J gene TRBJ1-3; D gene ambiguous. TRBV5-3 is filed as an ORF, its function uncertain. V was pared by 2 bases and J by 5 bases, with 2 bases between. This CDR3 has 11 amino acids. CDR3 sequence: CARSFRNTIYF. The CDR3 DNA reads TGTGCCAGAAGCTTTAGAAACACCATATATTTT.

The chain is built from TRBV11-3 and TRBJ2-2; TRBD1 matches 7 bases. Germline-derived CDR1 and CDR2 are SGHNT and YENEEA. The CDR3 is 15 residues long. J gave up 1 base and V 5 bases, and 4 bases lay outside the gene matches. The CDR3 sequence: CASSLRTGNTGELFF. The CDR3 region has the DNA TGTGCCAGCAGCCTCCGGACAGGGAACACCGGGGAGCTGTTTTTT.

The J gene is TRBJ2-3, the V gene TRBV9; 12 bases map to TRBD2. Germline V gives CDR1 SGDLS, CDR2 YYNGEE. This CDR3 region has 19 residues. V lost 0 bases to trimming and J lost 0 bases; unmatched junction nucleotides: 8. CDR3 residues: CASSVASTSGRRSTDTQYF. CDR3 coding DNA: TGTGCCAGCAGCGTAGCAAGTACTAGCGGGAGGAGGAGCACAGATACGCAGTATTTT. Complete variable domain (other parts from reference TRBV9 and TRBJ2-3): DSGVTQTPKHLITATGQRVTLRCSPRSGDLSVYWYQQSLDQGLQFLIQYYNGEERAKGNILERFSAQQFPDLHSELNLSSLELGDSALYFCASSVASTSGRRSTDTQYFGPGTRLTVL.

The chain combines TRBV27 with TRBJ2-7; a possible D gene is TRBD1 (6 bases). V was cut by 2 bases and J by 0 bases, with 20 bases left in between. The CDR3 contains 18 residues. Germline V lookup: CDR1 MNHEY, CDR2 SMNVEV (reference sequence). The DNA for the CDR3 is TGTGCCAGCAGTTTAGGTAGTGGGGGCCCCAGTAGCTCCTACGAGCAGTACTTC. Its protein is CASSLGSGGPSSSYEQYF.

The CDR3 reads CASSFSGSREQYF. In DNA, the CDR3 is TGTGCCAGCAGTTTCTCGGGTTCTAGGGAGCAGTACTTC. The chain couples TRBV6-1 to TRBJ2-7, with D unresolved. V dropped 5 bases and J dropped 7 bases, with 15 bases sitting between them. The germline gives CDR1 MNHNS, CDR2 SASEGT. The CDR3 length is 13 residues.

V and J are TRBV6-9 and TRBJ2-7, with 7 bases identical to TRBD1. The CDR3 totals 15 residues. Unmatched junction bases numbered 6, after V lost 4 bases and J lost 0 bases. Germline V CDR1 and CDR2: MNHGY, SVAAGI. The CDR3 bases are TGTGCCAGCAGTTCCCCGGGACAGACCTCCTACGAGCAGTACTTC. It is translated as CASSSPGQTSYEQYF.

The chain combines TRBV19 with TRBJ1-1, with D maybe TRBD1 (6 bases). CDR1 and CDR2 from the germline V gene are LNHDA and SQIVND (reference sequence). Trimming took 7 bases from V and 3 from J, leaving 12 bases between them. The CDR3 covers 13 residues. The CDR3 sequence: CASTGAFYTEAFF. The CDR3 nucleotides are TGTGCCAGTACAGGGGCTTTTTACACTGAAGCTTTCTTT.

CDR3 region: CASSLQGSDTIYF. CDR3 nucleotides: TGTGCCAGCAGTTTGCAGGGGTCCGACACCATATATTTT. The rearrangement uses TRBV27 and TRBJ1-3, with a tentative D call TRBD1 (6 bases). The germline gives CDR1 MNHEY, CDR2 SMNVEV (reference sequence). This CDR3 has 13 residues. V lost 3 bases, J lost 8 bases, and 11 bases lay in between.

CDR3 sequence: CASSYSLARSSYEQYF. In DNA, the CDR3 is TGTGCCAGCAGTTACTCTCTAGCGCGGAGCTCCTACGAGCAGTACTTC. The chain uses TRBV6-5 and TRBJ2-7; perhaps TRBD2 as D (6 bases). V shed 0 bases and J shed 0 bases, with 12 bases lying between them. Germline CDR1 MNHEY, CDR2 SVGAGI. The CDR3 extends over 16 amino acids.

This sequence joins TRBV5-1 and TRBJ2-5; D remains ambiguous. The V and J ends lost 0 bases and 0 bases respectively, with 3 bases between them. CDR1 and CDR2 from the germline V gene are SGHRS and YFSETQ. The CDR3 extends over 13 amino acids. The CDR3 nucleotides read TGCGCCAGCAGCTTGGCCGACCAAGAGACCCAGTACTTC. Its protein product is CASSLADQETQYF.

This chain connects TRBV6-5 to TRBJ2-7; D perhaps matches TRBD1 (6 bases). CDR1 is MNHEY, CDR2 SVGAGI, per germline. V was trimmed by 2 bases and J by 2 bases, leaving 10 bases between them. The CDR3 sequence is 14 residues long. The CDR3 reads CASSYRQVPYEQYF. In DNA, the CDR3 is TGTGCCAGCAGTTACCGACAGGTGCCCTACGAGCAGTACTTC.

V is TRBV19 and J is TRBJ2-1; tentatively, D is TRBD1 (5 bases). Germline CDR1 is LNHDA and CDR2 is SQIVND (reference sequence). The CDR3 contains 16 residues. The V end lost 5 bases, the J end lost 1 base, and 15 bases lay between the germline ends. This CDR3 is CASSRPGWTSYNEQFF. In nucleotides, the CDR3 is TGTGCCAGTAGTCGACCCGGCTGGACATCCTACAATGAGCAGTTCTTC. Together with reference TRBV19 and TRBJ2-1, the CDR3 gives the full variable domain: DGGITQSPKYLFRKEGQNVTLSCEQNLNHDAMYWYRQDPGQGLRLIYYSQIVNDFQKGDIAEGYSVSREKKESFPLTVTSAQKNPTAFYLCASSRPGWTSYNEQFFGPGTRLTVL.

The chain employs TRBV4-1 and TRBJ2-1; weak D call: TRBD1 (6 bases). Trimming pared 2 bases from V and 7 bases from J, leaving 15 bases between. Germline V CDR1 and CDR2: MGHRA, YSYEKL. This CDR3 is built from 15 residues. The CDR3 is CASSQPRGTGNEQFF. Here the CDR3 DNA reads TGCGCCAGCAGCCAACCCAGGGGTACGGGAAATGAGCAGTTCTTC.

This sequence joins TRBV9 and TRBJ1-1; 8 positions match TRBD1. In germline, CDR1 is SGDLS, CDR2 YYNGEE. V shed 1 base and J 4 bases; nucleotides not matched to a gene: 9. There are 16 residues in the CDR3. CDR3 loop: CASSVKPGTGATEAFF. DNA for the CDR3: TGTGCCAGCAGCGTAAAACCCGGGACAGGCGCCACTGAAGCTTTCTTT.

The J gene is TRBJ1-2, the V gene TRBV5-5, with 9 bases aligning to TRBD1. V was clipped by 4 bases and J by 7 bases; unmatched bases: 5. CDR3 length: 13 residues. The germline V gene encodes CDR1 SGHKS and CDR2 YYEKEE (reference sequence). The chain's CDR3 is CASSPGQGGGYTF. As DNA, the CDR3 is TGTGCCAGCAGCCCGGGACAGGGAGGTGGCTACACCTTC.

This clone was counted between two and nine times. This sequence joins TRBV6-1 and TRBJ2-7; maybe TRBD2 (6 bases). Between the trimmed V and J ends, which lost 4 bases and 4 bases, there was a span of 14 bases. CDR1 is MNHNS and CDR2 is SASEGT in the germline V gene. CDR3 length equals 14 residues. The CDR3 nucleotides read TGTGCCAGCAGTGTTGCGGGGCCCGGGTACGAGCAGTACTTC. Translating gives CASSVAGPGYEQYF.

This clone was observed once. The CDR3 sequence: CASSLVGGLADYNEQFF. The CDR3 coding sequence is TGTGCCAGCAGCTTAGTCGGGGGACTAGCGGACTACAATGAGCAGTTCTTC. This chain connects TRBV11-2 to TRBJ2-1, with 11 bases that match TRBD2. V shed 1 base, J shed 3 bases, and the junction held 5 bases outside the gene matches. The germline gives CDR1 SGHAT, CDR2 FQNNGV. The CDR3 is 17 residues long. The full variable domain, in which reference TRBV11-2 and TRBJ2-1 provide the parts outside the CDR3, is EAGVAQSPRYKIIEKRQSVAFWCNPISGHATLYWYQQILGQGPKLLIQFQNNGVVDDSQLPKDRFSAERLKGVDSTLKIQPAKLEDSAVYLCASSLVGGLADYNEQFFGPGTRLTVL.

With regard to this clone: An end of the junction differs from the germline gene, which may be a read error. The rearrangement joins TRBV7-7 to TRBJ2-1, with 9 bases identical to TRBD1. The CDR3 consists of 15 residues. CDR1 SSHAT and CDR2 FNYEAQ come from the germline V gene (reference sequence). The CDR3 nucleotides are TGTGCTAGCAGCTTAGGACAGGGGTCCTACAATGAGCAGTTCTTC. Translation gives CASSLGQGSYNEQFF.

V gene TRBV7-9 combines with J gene TRBJ1-1; D not resolved. This CDR3 region has 16 residues. Germline loops: CDR1 SEHNR, CDR2 FQNEAQ (reference sequence). Trimming took 0 bases from V and 0 from J, leaving 11 bases between them. CDR3 nucleotides: TGTGCCAGCAGCTTAGCGCGAACAGCATTGAACACTGAAGCTTTCTTT. Translating gives CASSLARTALNTEAFF.

The chain links TRBV30 to TRBJ1-2; 7 nucleotides match TRBD1. After removal of 2 bases from V and 4 bases from J, the junction contained 13 bases not matched to a gene. The CDR3 totals 16 residues. Germline loops: CDR1 GTSNPN, CDR2 SVGIG (reference sequence). The CDR3 sequence is CAWSLPTGTAAYGYTF. The DNA for the CDR3 is TGTGCCTGGAGTCTCCCAACTGGGACAGCGGCCTATGGCTACACCTTC.

This chain connects TRBV15 to TRBJ2-3, with 9 nucleotides matching TRBD2. The J segment lost 5 bases and the V segment lost 2 bases, leaving 11 bases of the junction unmatched. This CDR3 has 17 amino acids. CDR1 and CDR2 from the germline V gene are LNHNV and YYDKDF (reference sequence). The CDR3 DNA is TGTGCCACCAGCAGACCCACCTTAGCGGGAGTAAAAGATACGCAGTATTTT. Its translation is CATSRPTLAGVKDTQYF.

This chain uses TRBV11-2 with TRBJ2-5; TRBD2 agrees at 12 bases. This CDR3 spans 15 amino acids. The V gene's germline CDR1 is SGHAT and CDR2 FQNNGV. V lost 7 bases, J lost 0 bases, and 3 bases stayed unmatched. DNA for the CDR3: TGTGCCAGCATTGGACTAGCGGGGTACCAAGAGACCCAGTACTTC. Its translation is CASIGLAGYQETQYF. Full variable domain (missing parts from reference TRBV11-2 and TRBJ2-5): EAGVAQSPRYKIIEKRQSVAFWCNPISGHATLYWYQQILGQGPKLLIQFQNNGVVDDSQLPKDRFSAERLKGVDSTLKIQPAKLEDSAVYLCASIGLAGYQETQYFGPGTRLLVL.

The gene calls are TRBV5-1 and TRBJ2-1; 9 bases fit TRBD1. Germline CDR1 and CDR2: SGHRS and YFSETQ. V trimming: 3 bases; J trimming: 0 bases; junction bases outside the gene matches: 13. This CDR3 contains 19 residues. The CDR3 DNA is TGCGCCAGCAGCTATACAGGGGGCGTTCTACTAAGCTCCTACAATGAGCAGTTCTTC. Translation: CASSYTGGVLLSSYNEQFF.

This clone was found a few times. The gene calls are TRBV19 and TRBJ1-5; 8 nucleotides agree with TRBD1. The CDR3 length is 15 residues. Germline V gene lookup returns CDR1 LNHDA and CDR2 SQIVND (reference sequence). With V trimmed by 0 bases and J by 6 bases, 4 bases remained unmatched. The DNA for the CDR3 is TGTGCCAGTAGTATAGACCGGACAGGGCGTCAGCCCCAGCATTTT. Translation: CASSIDRTGRQPQHF.

Only a few counts were recorded for this clone. J is TRBJ1-4 and V is TRBV14; 7 bases are a match to TRBD1. Looked up from germline, CDR1 is SGHDN and CDR2 is FVKESK. This CDR3 has 16 residues. With 2 bases clipped from V and 4 bases from J, the junction kept 7 bases outside the gene matches. The CDR3 DNA reads TGTGCCAGCAGCCAATTATTGGGACAGCATAATGAAAAACTGTTTTTT. Protein product: CASSQLLGQHNEKLFF.

The V call is TRBV7-9, the J call TRBJ2-5; 12 nucleotides line up with TRBD2. CDR3 size: 17 residues. The V segment lost 5 bases and the J segment 2 bases; nucleotides outside the gene matches: 9. Looked up from germline, CDR1 is SEHNR and CDR2 is FQNEAQ (reference sequence). CDR3 in DNA: TGTGCCAGCAGCGTAACCCGACTAGCGGGGGATCAAGAGACCCAGTACTTC. Translated, it gives CASSVTRLAGDQETQYF.